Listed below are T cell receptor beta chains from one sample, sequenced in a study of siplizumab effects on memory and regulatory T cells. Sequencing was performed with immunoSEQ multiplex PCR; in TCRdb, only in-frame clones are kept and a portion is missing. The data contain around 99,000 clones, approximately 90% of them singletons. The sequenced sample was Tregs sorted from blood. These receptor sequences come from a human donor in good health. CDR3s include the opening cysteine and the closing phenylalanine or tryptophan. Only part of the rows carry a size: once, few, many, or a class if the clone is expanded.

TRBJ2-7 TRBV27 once CASSLNSGRSEQYF
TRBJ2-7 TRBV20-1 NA CSGGTVYEQYF
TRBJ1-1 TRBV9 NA CASSVGEGMNTEAFF
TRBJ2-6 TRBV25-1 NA CASTERGAGANVLTF
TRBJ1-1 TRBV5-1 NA CASSPSPGGQGETEAFF
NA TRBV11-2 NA CASSLRTKGPYEQYF
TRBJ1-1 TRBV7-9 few CASSYQGLTEAFF
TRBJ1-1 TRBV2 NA CASSEGGRGGTEAFF
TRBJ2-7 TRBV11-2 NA CASSLEFGEQYF
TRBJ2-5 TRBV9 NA CASSVGLAGRETQYF
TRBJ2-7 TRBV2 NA CASRGMHEQYF
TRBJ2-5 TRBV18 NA CASSPNSETQYF
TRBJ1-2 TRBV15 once CATSRAGSRTRYGYTF
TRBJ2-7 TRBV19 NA CASSMGHFYEQYF
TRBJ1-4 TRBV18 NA CASSPQATNEKLFF
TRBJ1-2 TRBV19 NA CASGFYGYTF
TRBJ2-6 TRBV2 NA CASLESPSGANVLTF
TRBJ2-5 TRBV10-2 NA CASQRGGRETQYF
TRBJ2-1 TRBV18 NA CASSQGLANNEQFF
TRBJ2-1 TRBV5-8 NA CASSSGTSSSYNEQFF
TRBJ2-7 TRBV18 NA CASSPGSSVYEQYF
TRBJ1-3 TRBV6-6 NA CASSYSIERSGNTIYF
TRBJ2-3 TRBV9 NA CASSSRPGLAGASDTQYF
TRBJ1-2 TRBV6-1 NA CASSDPQGAYGYTF
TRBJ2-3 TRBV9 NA CASSADEGDSASTDTQYF
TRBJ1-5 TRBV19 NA CASSINKDQPQHF
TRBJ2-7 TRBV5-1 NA CASAPTPGQPYEQYF
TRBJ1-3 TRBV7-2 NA CASSLAGGPFSGNTIYF
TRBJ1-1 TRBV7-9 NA CASSTLREAFF
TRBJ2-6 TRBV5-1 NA CASSREETGANVLTF
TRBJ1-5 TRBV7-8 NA CASSLALGGQGINQPQHF
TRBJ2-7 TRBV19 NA CASSIVGSQQYF
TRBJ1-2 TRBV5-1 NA CASSSGQKANYGYTF
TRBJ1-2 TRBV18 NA CASSPGHRDYGYTF
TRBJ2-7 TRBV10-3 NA CATNLQGRDYEQYF
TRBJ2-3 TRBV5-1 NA CASSLPTGGWGTDTQYF
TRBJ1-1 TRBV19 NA CASSIVTFRGAFF